This T cell receptor (beta chain) was found in a study of blood T cells in healthy people across ages. As regards this clonotype: The antigen remains unidentified.

The second PCR ran about 6 to 12 cycles with a sample-barcoded 5' primer and J-beta primers. In TCRdb, the 5' RACE reads were re-called with MiXCR into one record per CDR3 protein. The sample contains 2 million or so distinct CDR3 sequences, 49% of which appear only once. The CDR3 spans 17 residues. Per germline, CDR1 SGHRS and CDR2 YFSETQ. Trimming took 0 bases from V and 4 from J; bases not matched to a gene: 7. Whole-study findings and limits: Diversity estimated from one million T cells was considered an underestimate. TCR beta diversity per million T cells fell roughly linearly with age. Higher naive T cell percentage went strongly together with higher TCR beta diversity. Comparison with aged donors showed that long-lived donors had more naive CD4+ cells and higher diversity.

The chain links TRBV5-1 to TRBJ2-3, with 11 bases fitting TRBD2. This TCR derives from a woman in her thirties or forties in good health. The sample consisted of blood. In DNA, the CDR3 is TGCGCCAGCAGCTTGGACGTGGGACTAGCGGCGTCAGATACGCAGTATTTT. This translates into CASSLDVGLAASDTQYF.